This T cell receptor beta chain appears in the sequencing data of a study (dated by TCRdb to between 2021 and 2024). Summary of the overall study and its limitations: According to the authors, more investigation is needed, including longitudinal sampling and evaluation of a control group.

Remarks on this clone: No antigen is known for it. No clone much larger than this one lies a single base away; base qualities are absent.

Survey-level sequencing on the immunoSEQ platform was used to profile TCR beta chain repertoires. In the source study's methods: Repertoire diversity was measured with the inverse Simpson index, and CDR3 amino acid length spectratypes and V-J pairing frequencies were compared. Clonotypes specific to SARS-CoV-2, CMV, influenza A and EBV were annotated by matching TCR beta CDR3 sequences against VDJdb. TCRdb took over this immuneACCESS table, retaining in-frame rearrangements with V and J assigned. Such tables are incomplete; in checked studies, under half of the missing clones stem from an unresolved V gene, and the remainder is unexplained. The V and J calls and clone size come from that table; D and trimming were worked out from the DNA. This sample has around 49,000 clones in its table, and roughly 93% of those were observed once. About 10% of the sample belongs to the ten largest clones. Between the V and J ends, shortened by 3 bases and 6 bases respectively, the junction contains 12 bases. In the germline V gene (reference sequence), CDR1 corresponds to LGHDT and CDR2 to YNNKEL. The CDR3, cysteine through phenylalanine, is 14 amino acids long. CDR3 DNA is the only sequence kept; it has 42 bases, read in frame from the first base.

PBMCs were isolated from peripheral blood, and genomic DNA from unsorted PBMCs was used for TCR beta sequencing. The rearrangement joined TRBV3-1 (or the pseudogene TRBV3-2) to TRBJ1-5; a weak D assignment points to TRBD1 (6 bases agree). The sequence derives from a man aged 40-55 years with rheumatoid arthritis. Specimen: PBMCs. Here the CDR3 is given as CASSQDTGSQPQHF. The bases are TGTGCCAGCAGCCAGGATACAGGGTCTCAGCCCCAGCATTTT.